Listed here are 21 T cell receptor beta chains from one sample, sequenced in a study of identical twins. TCRdb independently ran MiXCR on the 5' RACE reads; one entry per CDR3 protein. The sample yields roughly 1,500,000 distinct CDR3 sequences, about 32% seen once. The sample was cord blood. The receptors here all came from a newborn girl in good health.

This chain connects TRBV28 to TRBJ2-7; 9 bases map to TRBD1. The ends lost 6 bases at V and 6 bases at J; junction bases unmatched: 9. CDR3 length: 14 amino acids. Germline V gene data show CDR1 as MDHEN and CDR2 as SYDVKM. The CDR3 region is CASSYGQGLGEQYF. The CDR3 region has the DNA TGTGCCAGCAGCTATGGACAGGGGCTGGGCGAGCAGTACTTC.

This clonotype came up a few times. The chain joins TRBV20-1 to TRBJ2-7, with D perhaps matching TRBD2 (5 bases). V gave up 3 bases and J gave up 0 bases, with 12 bases separating them. The CDR3 runs 14 residues. The germline gives CDR1 DFQATT, CDR2 SNEGSKA (reference sequence). The CDR3 region is CSASPYSASYEQYF. Here the CDR3 DNA reads TGCAGTGCTAGCCCCTATAGCGCCTCCTACGAGCAGTACTTC.

This chain joins TRBV3-1 and TRBJ2-5; D is ambiguous. The germline V gene encodes CDR1 LGHDT and CDR2 YNNKEL (reference sequence). The V end lost 4 bases, the J end lost 5 bases, and 11 bases lay between the germline ends. The length of the CDR3 is 13 residues. The CDR3 reads CASSRLSRETQYF. Written as DNA, the CDR3 is TGTGCCAGCAGCCGGTTGTCGAGGGAGACCCAGTACTTC.

This clonotype has just a few counts. The chain links TRBV5-8 to TRBJ2-7; the D gene is possibly TRBD2 (8 bases). V shed 1 base and J shed 2 bases, with 16 bases lying between them. Looked up from germline, CDR1 is SGHTS and CDR2 is YDEGEE. This CDR3 comprises 16 residues. The chain's CDR3 is CASSLKGAGGAYEQYF. The CDR3, as DNA: TGTGCCAGCAGCTTGAAGGGGGCGGGAGGTGCCTACGAGCAGTACTTC.

This clonotype was found many times. V is TRBV29-1 and J is TRBJ2-7; 7 bases are shared with TRBD2. This CDR3 is 16 amino acids long. Trimming at V came to 0 bases and at J to 5 bases, leaving 13 bases not matched to a gene. CDR1 is SQVTM, CDR2 ANQGSEA, per germline. The CDR3 region has the DNA TGCAGCGTTGAAGACTTTTCGAGGACTAGTAGTCACGAGCAGTACTTC. Encoded protein: CSVEDFSRTSSHEQYF.

This chain joins TRBV3-1 and TRBJ1-5; 9 positions agree with TRBD1. The CDR3 has 13 amino acids. With V trimmed by 4 bases and J by 7 bases, 2 bases remained unmatched. Per germline, CDR1 LGHDT and CDR2 YNNKEL (reference sequence). The CDR3 sequence: CASSRTGVQPQHF. The CDR3 DNA reads TGTGCCAGCAGCCGGACAGGGGTCCAGCCCCAGCATTTT.

This clonotype was detected only a few times. This chain uses TRBV7-8 with TRBJ2-7, with TRBD1 identical over 8 bases. This CDR3 comprises 16 residues. The germline V gene has CDR1 SGHVS and CDR2 FQNEAQ. With V trimmed by 5 bases and J by 3 bases, 12 bases remained unmatched. The CDR3 sequence: CASSLLTGTGFYEQYF. DNA of the CDR3: TGTGCCAGCAGCCTCCTAACCGGGACAGGCTTCTACGAGCAGTACTTC.

This clonotype was seen a few times. The chain joins TRBV12-3 or TRBV12-4 to TRBJ2-5; tentatively, D is TRBD2 (5 bases). The CDR3 spans 11 residues. V was clipped by 2 bases and J by 11 bases, with 9 bases between them. The CDR3, as DNA: TGTGCCAGCAGTTTATGGAGGAGGCAGTACTTC. Translating gives CASSLWRRQYF.

This sequence joins TRBV20-1 and TRBJ2-7; 8 bases match TRBD2. Trimming removed 3 bases from V and 3 bases from J; junction bases left unmatched: 16. This CDR3 region has 17 residues. CDR1 DFQATT and CDR2 SNEGSKA come from the germline V gene (reference sequence). The CDR3 spells CSASLGPAGVPDYEQYF. The DNA of the CDR3 is TGCAGTGCTAGCCTCGGACCAGCGGGAGTGCCCGACTACGAGCAGTACTTC.

In its sample, this clonotype was seen many times. V is TRBV7-2 and J is TRBJ2-1; no firm D call. CDR3 size: 12 residues. The germline V gene encodes CDR1 SGHTA and CDR2 FQGNSA. Deletions cut 3 bases from V and 9 bases from J, with 9 bases between. CDR3 sequence reads: CASSLASFEQFF. The CDR3 nucleotides are TGTGCCAGCAGCTTGGCTAGTTTTGAGCAGTTCTTC.

The rearrangement links TRBV28 to TRBJ2-4, with 9 bases that match TRBD1. This CDR3 has 17 amino acids. From germline, CDR1 is MDHEN and CDR2 SYDVKM. V was pared by 6 bases and J by 2 bases, with 11 bases of the junction left unmatched. The CDR3 sequence is CASRLPTGTGSKNIQYF. The CDR3, as DNA: TGTGCCAGCAGGCTCCCCACCGGGACAGGGTCCAAAAACATTCAGTACTTC.

This clonotype was seen a few times. This chain joins TRBV7-9 and TRBJ2-1, with a possible D match to TRBD2 (5 bases). V was clipped by 5 bases and J by 7 bases, with 21 bases between them. The V gene's germline CDR1 is SEHNR and CDR2 FQNEAQ (reference sequence). The CDR3 runs 16 residues. The CDR3 bases are TGTGCCAGCAGCCAAGTAGCGCCTTCCCGGGGTAATGAGCAGTTCTTC. It translates to CASSQVAPSRGNEQFF.

The V gene is TRBV6-2 or TRBV6-3, the J gene TRBJ2-3; 14 bases map to TRBD2. The J segment lost 6 bases and the V segment lost 6 bases, leaving 14 bases of the junction unmatched. Germline CDR1 reads MNHEY; CDR2 reads SVGEGT. This CDR3 spans 18 amino acids. CDR3 sequence reads: CASSQQHAGTSGSDTQYF. The CDR3 DNA is TGTGCCAGCAGCCAACAGCACGCCGGGACTAGCGGGAGTGATACGCAGTATTTT.

This clonotype occurred once. The chain joins TRBV20-1 to TRBJ2-2, with TRBD1 matching 9 bases. The length of the CDR3 is 19 residues. The V gene end was trimmed by 6 bases and the J gene end by 2 bases; junction bases not matched to a gene: 19. The V gene's germline CDR1 is DFQATT and CDR2 SNEGSKA (reference sequence). This chain's CDR3 is CSAFRTSGQGFLNTGELFF. CDR3 nucleotide sequence: TGCAGTGCCTTCAGGACCTCCGGACAGGGGTTTCTTAACACCGGGGAGCTGTTTTTT.

The genes are TRBV15 and TRBJ2-3; D might be TRBD1 or TRBD2, each matching 5 bases. Trimming left V 3 bases short and J 0 bases short, with 13 bases between. CDR1 LNHNV and CDR2 YYDKDF come from the germline V gene (reference sequence). This CDR3 region has 16 residues. CDR3 loop: CATSRLRGPSTDTQYF. As DNA, the CDR3 is TGTGCCACCAGCAGGCTCCGGGGACCTAGCACAGATACGCAGTATTTT.

This chain uses TRBV3-1 with TRBJ1-1; a possible D gene is TRBD1 (5 bases). Trimming stripped 0 bases from V and 4 bases from J, with 9 bases between. The germline V gene encodes CDR1 LGHDT and CDR2 YNNKEL (reference sequence). The CDR3 consists of 14 residues. DNA for the CDR3: TGTGCCAGCAGCCAAGAGGGGCCTCTCACTGAAGCTTTCTTT. As protein: CASSQEGPLTEAFF.

The V and J genes are TRBV20-1 and TRBJ2-7; D uncertain. The CDR3 length is 14 residues. Trimming took 1 base from V and 0 from J, leaving 10 bases between them. Germline V gives CDR1 DFQATT, CDR2 SNEGSKA (reference sequence). CDR3 bases: TGCAGTGCTAGAGGGCCAAGCCTCTCCTACGAGCAGTACTTC. Translation: CSARGPSLSYEQYF.

This clonotype turned up a few times. The chain recombines TRBV7-2 with TRBJ2-3, with 8 bases aligning to TRBD2. Germline V CDR1 and CDR2: SGHTA, FQGNSA. The trim removed 4 bases at V and 1 base at J, leaving 7 bases unmatched. The CDR3 is 16 residues long. The CDR3 DNA follows: TGTGCCAGCAGCTACGCCGGGACTAGGGGCACAGATACGCAGTATTTT. Its translation: CASSYAGTRGTDTQYF.

On this clonotype itself: Being one base from a much bigger clone, this may be a read error. The gene calls are TRBV29-1 and TRBJ2-1, with 9 bases matching TRBD1. Losses at the gene ends were 6 bases for V and 10 bases for J; bases not matched to a gene: 13. This CDR3 region has 14 residues. Germline V gene data show CDR1 as SQVTM and CDR2 as ANQGSEA. CDR3 amino acids: CSVLRQGGSYEQFF. CDR3 nucleotides: TGCAGCGTCCTACGACAGGGGGGTTCCTACGAGCAGTTCTTC.

This clonotype has at least ten counts. The chain uses TRBV12-3 or TRBV12-4 and TRBJ1-1; D is unresolved. The ends were cut back, 4 bases at V and 3 bases at J, with 3 bases in the middle. The CDR3 is 11 residues long. The CDR3 loop reads CASSWDTEAFF. The CDR3 DNA is TGTGCCAGCAGTTGGGACACTGAAGCTTTCTTT.

The CDR3 DNA reads TGTGCCAGCAGCCAAGAGGGGTCCCAAGAGACCCAGTACTTC. Translated: CASSQEGSQETQYF. This sequence joins TRBV11-3 and TRBJ2-5; D possibly uses TRBD1 or TRBD2 (5 bases each). This CDR3 spans 14 amino acids. Germline CDR1 and CDR2: SGHNT and YENEEA. V was pared by 5 bases and J by 1 base, with 11 bases between.